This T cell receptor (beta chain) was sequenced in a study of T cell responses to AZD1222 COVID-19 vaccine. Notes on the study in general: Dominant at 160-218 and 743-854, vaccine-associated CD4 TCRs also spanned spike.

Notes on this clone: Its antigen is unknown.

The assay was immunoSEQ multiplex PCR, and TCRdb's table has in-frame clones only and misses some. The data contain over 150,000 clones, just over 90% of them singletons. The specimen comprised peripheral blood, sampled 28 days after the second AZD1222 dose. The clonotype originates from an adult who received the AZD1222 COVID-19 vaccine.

The CDR3 is CASSLGANTEAFF. The DNA of the CDR3 is TGCGCCAGCAGCCTGGGAGCGAACACTGAAGCTTTCTTT. The rearrangement joins TRBV5-1 to TRBJ1-1; unclear D gene. Germline loops: CDR1 SGHRS, CDR2 YFSETQ. V lost 4 bases to trimming and J lost 1 base, with 8 bases between them. The CDR3 spans 13 residues.